This is a list of T cell receptor beta chains from one sample in a study of beta chain features in type 1 diabetes. TCRdb's copy holds only in-frame clones and misses some; the assay was immunoSEQ multiplex PCR. The profile covers approximately 30,000 clones, with less than 70% appearing a single time and 2% to 3% taken by the ten largest. Sequencing input: Tregs from blood. The receptor set was obtained from a woman aged 25 to 39 with type 1 diabetes. Each CDR3 is given with its conserved first and last residue. Each record gives: V gene, clone size, J gene, D gene, CDR3 DNA, CDR3 protein. The D gene is left open where the match is weak. Expanded clones get a size class; other rows say once, few or many, or leave the size out.

v_gene: TRBV5-5; abundance: .; j_gene: TRBJ2-6; d_gene: .; CDR3nt: TGTGCCAGCAAGAGCGCACTCAGCTCTGGGGCCAACGTCCTGACTTTC; CDR3aa: CASKSALSSGANVLTF
v_gene: TRBV19; abundance: .; j_gene: TRBJ1-2; d_gene: TRBD1; CDR3nt: TGTGCCACCCGGGACAGGGGCCTTTCTAACTATGGCTACACCTTC; CDR3aa: CATRDRGLSNYGYTF
v_gene: TRBV7-9; abundance: .; j_gene: TRBJ1-5; d_gene: .; CDR3nt: TGTGCCATACGGAGCGGGGGAGACAATCAGCCCCAGCATTTT; CDR3aa: CAIRSGGDNQPQHF
v_gene: TRBV19; abundance: few; j_gene: TRBJ1-4; d_gene: TRBD1; CDR3nt: TGTGCCAGTAGTAAGGGGGACAGAGCAACTAATGAAAAACTGTTTTTT; CDR3aa: CASSKGDRATNEKLFF
v_gene: TRBV6-1; abundance: .; j_gene: TRBJ2-7; d_gene: TRBD1; CDR3nt: TGTGCCAGCCTTGATGGGACAGGGGTTAGGTACGAGCAGTACTTC; CDR3aa: CASLDGTGVRYEQYF
v_gene: TRBV4-1; abundance: .; j_gene: TRBJ1-2; d_gene: TRBD1; CDR3nt: TGCGCCAGCAGCCAAGATCCGGCAGGGGGCTTTGGCTACACCTTC; CDR3aa: CASSQDPAGGFGYTF
v_gene: TRBV7-3; abundance: .; j_gene: TRBJ2-1; d_gene: .; CDR3nt: TGTGCCAGCAGCTTACGGGCTAGCCCCGTAAGCTCCTACAATGAGCAGTTCTTC; CDR3aa: CASSLRASPVSSYNEQFF
v_gene: TRBV7-6; abundance: .; j_gene: TRBJ2-7; d_gene: .; CDR3nt: TGTGCCAGCAGCTTATTGGGCAGGGGAGACTCCTACGAGCAGTACTTC; CDR3aa: CASSLLGRGDSYEQYF
v_gene: TRBV7-9; abundance: .; j_gene: TRBJ2-5; d_gene: TRBD1; CDR3nt: TGTGCCAGCAGCGTACCGGGACAGGGCTCTTGGGAGCAGTACTTC; CDR3aa: CASSVPGQGSWEQYF
v_gene: TRBV19; abundance: once; j_gene: TRBJ1-2; d_gene: TRBD1; CDR3nt: TGTGCCAGTAGAAGCGACAGGGATCCTCGTATGGGAGGCTACACCTTC; CDR3aa: CASRSDRDPRMGGYTF
v_gene: TRBV28; abundance: .; j_gene: TRBJ2-7; d_gene: TRBD2; CDR3nt: TGTGCCAGCAGGACTAGCGGTTTTAGCTACGAGCAGTACTTC; CDR3aa: CASRTSGFSYEQYF
v_gene: TRBV5-6; abundance: .; j_gene: TRBJ1-2; d_gene: .; CDR3nt: TGTGCCAGCAGCTTGAACAGGGCAGATGGCTACACCTTC; CDR3aa: CASSLNRADGYTF
v_gene: TRBV7-9; abundance: .; j_gene: TRBJ2-3; d_gene: .; CDR3nt: TGTGCCAGCAGCACATTCCATACGCAGTATTTT; CDR3aa: CASSTFHTQYF
v_gene: TRBV19; abundance: .; j_gene: TRBJ1-2; d_gene: .; CDR3nt: TGTGCCAGTACGTGGGCTGGCTATGGCTACACCTTC; CDR3aa: CASTWAGYGYTF
v_gene: TRBV7-3; abundance: .; j_gene: TRBJ2-6; d_gene: TRBD1; CDR3nt: TGTGCCAGCAGCTCCACAGGGGGCAACGTCCTGACTTTC; CDR3aa: CASSSTGGNVLTF
v_gene: TRBV19; abundance: .; j_gene: TRBJ2-7; d_gene: .; CDR3nt: TGTGCCAGTAGTCCAGGAGCTGATACAGGGTCTAGGTCCTACGAGCAGTACTTC; CDR3aa: CASSPGADTGSRSYEQYF
v_gene: TRBV9; abundance: .; j_gene: TRBJ1-1; d_gene: TRBD1; CDR3nt: TGTGCCAGCAGCACCTCAGGGGGGCGGAACACTGAAGCTTTCTTT; CDR3aa: CASSTSGGRNTEAFF
v_gene: TRBV10-2; abundance: .; j_gene: TRBJ2-1; d_gene: TRBD1; CDR3nt: TGCGTGACACAGGGACAGGGGTACAATGAGCAGTTCTTC; CDR3aa: CVTQGQGYNEQFF
v_gene: TRBV12-5; abundance: few; j_gene: TRBJ2-7; d_gene: TRBD2; CDR3nt: TGTGCTAGTGGTACTAGCGGGACGACCTACGAGCAGTACTTC; CDR3aa: CASGTSGTTYEQYF
v_gene: TRBV20-1; abundance: large; j_gene: TRBJ2-4; d_gene: .; CDR3nt: TGCAGTGCTAGAGATCGGGACATTCAGTACTTC; CDR3aa: CSARDRDIQYF
v_gene: TRBV10-3; abundance: .; j_gene: TRBJ1-5; d_gene: TRBD1; CDR3nt: TGTGCCATCAGTGAGTCGCAAAGGGACAGGGGACAGCCCCAGCATTTT; CDR3aa: CAISESQRDRGQPQHF
v_gene: TRBV19; abundance: .; j_gene: TRBJ2-1; d_gene: .; CDR3nt: TGTGCCAGTAGTATAGATCAGGTCCGGAACTTCTACAATGAGCAGTTCTTC; CDR3aa: CASSIDQVRNFYNEQFF
v_gene: TRBV7-8; abundance: .; j_gene: TRBJ2-7; d_gene: .; CDR3nt: TGTGCCAGCAGCTTAGGACTAGTTGTGTACGAGCAGTACTTC; CDR3aa: CASSLGLVVYEQYF
v_gene: TRBV18; abundance: .; j_gene: TRBJ2-7; d_gene: TRBD1; CDR3nt: TGTGCCAGCTCCTGGACAGGGGGCGGAGACGAGCAGTACTTC; CDR3aa: CASSWTGGGDEQYF
v_gene: TRBV5-1; abundance: .; j_gene: TRBJ1-5; d_gene: .; CDR3nt: TGCGCCAGCAGCTTGGGGGGGGGCGGTCAGCCCCAGCATTTT; CDR3aa: CASSLGGGGQPQHF
v_gene: TRBV18; abundance: few; j_gene: TRBJ2-2; d_gene: .; CDR3nt: TGTGCCAGCTCACCACCGAGCGCCCCCCGAACCGGGGAGCTGTTTTTT; CDR3aa: CASSPPSAPRTGELFF
v_gene: TRBV30; abundance: .; j_gene: TRBJ2-1; d_gene: .; CDR3nt: TGTGCCTGGAGTGTCAGGCCACTGGATGAGCAGTTCTTC; CDR3aa: CAWSVRPLDEQFF
v_gene: TRBV19; abundance: .; j_gene: TRBJ1-2; d_gene: TRBD1; CDR3nt: TGTGCCAGTACCCCTCAAGGGACAGGTACTTATGGCTACACCTTC; CDR3aa: CASTPQGTGTYGYTF
v_gene: TRBV18; abundance: .; j_gene: TRBJ1-5; d_gene: .; CDR3nt: TGTGCCAGCTCACCAGCGATGAATAGCAATCAGCCCCAGCATTTT; CDR3aa: CASSPAMNSNQPQHF
v_gene: TRBV19; abundance: .; j_gene: TRBJ2-5; d_gene: .; CDR3nt: TGTGCCAGTAGTATGGGCAGAGAAGAGACCCAGTACTTC; CDR3aa: CASSMGREETQYF
v_gene: TRBV5-1; abundance: .; j_gene: TRBJ2-5; d_gene: .; CDR3nt: TGCGCCAGCAGCCGCCAAGAGACCCAGTACTTC; CDR3aa: CASSRQETQYF
v_gene: TRBV18; abundance: .; j_gene: TRBJ2-7; d_gene: TRBD2; CDR3nt: TGTGCCAGCTCACCTATTCCACAAGCGGGAGGGCAGTACTTC; CDR3aa: CASSPIPQAGGQYF
v_gene: TRBV19; abundance: .; j_gene: TRBJ2-1; d_gene: TRBD2; CDR3nt: TGTGCCAGTAGTGGGAGCGGGAGTGGATATGGCAATGAGCAGTTCTTC; CDR3aa: CASSGSGSGYGNEQFF
v_gene: TRBV30; abundance: .; j_gene: TRBJ2-1; d_gene: TRBD2; CDR3nt: TGTGCCTGGAGTGTTGGCCTAGCGGGAGGCAATGAGCAGTTCTTC; CDR3aa: CAWSVGLAGGNEQFF
v_gene: TRBV5-6; abundance: few; j_gene: TRBJ2-1; d_gene: TRBD1; CDR3nt: TGTGCCAGCAGCTTCAGGGGGCGCGGGTACAATGAGCAGTTCTTC; CDR3aa: CASSFRGRGYNEQFF
v_gene: TRBV5-1; abundance: .; j_gene: TRBJ2-7; d_gene: TRBD1; CDR3nt: TGCGCCAGCAGCGAGGACTCGGGACAGAACTACGAGCAGTACTTC; CDR3aa: CASSEDSGQNYEQYF
v_gene: TRBV5-1; abundance: .; j_gene: TRBJ2-3; d_gene: TRBD2; CDR3nt: TGCGCCAGCAGGCTAGCGGGAGAAACAGATACGCAGTATTTT; CDR3aa: CASRLAGETDTQYF
v_gene: TRBV19; abundance: .; j_gene: TRBJ1-1; d_gene: TRBD1; CDR3nt: TGTGCCAGTAGTATAGAAGGCAGGGGGCAAAACACTGAAGCTTTCTTT; CDR3aa: CASSIEGRGQNTEAFF
v_gene: TRBV6-1; abundance: .; j_gene: TRBJ2-5; d_gene: .; CDR3nt: TGTGCCAGCCAGCAGAGGTACCAAGAGACCCAGTACTTC; CDR3aa: CASQQRYQETQYF
v_gene: TRBV18; abundance: .; j_gene: TRBJ2-2; d_gene: TRBD2; CDR3nt: TGTGCCAGCACGCTAGCGGACACCGGGGAGCTGTTTTTT; CDR3aa: CASTLADTGELFF
v_gene: TRBV5-4; abundance: .; j_gene: TRBJ2-1; d_gene: .; CDR3nt: TGTGCCAGCAGCCCGGACTTGTACAATGAGCAGTTCTTC; CDR3aa: CASSPDLYNEQFF